This T cell receptor (beta chain) was found in a study of CDR3 diversity in severe acne. One entry per CDR3 protein, called by TCRdb with MiXCR from the PCR reads. The repertoire holds fewer than 90,000 distinct CDR3 sequences, 45% to 60% seen once, with roughly an eighth in the top ten. This clonotype was counted ten times or more. Germline V gene sequence: CDR1 ENHRY, CDR2 SYGVKD. The CDR3 loop spans 12 amino acids. The V gene lost 2 bases and the J gene lost 8 bases, with 9 bases spanning the gap. The clonotype comes from a male donor in good health, without acne. The sample comprised blood. V and J are TRBV10-3 and TRBJ1-1; tentatively, D is TRBD1 (5 bases). CDR3 sequence reads: CAISERDGEAFF. The DNA of the CDR3 is TGTGCCATCAGTGAGCGGGACGGGGAAGCTTTCTTT.